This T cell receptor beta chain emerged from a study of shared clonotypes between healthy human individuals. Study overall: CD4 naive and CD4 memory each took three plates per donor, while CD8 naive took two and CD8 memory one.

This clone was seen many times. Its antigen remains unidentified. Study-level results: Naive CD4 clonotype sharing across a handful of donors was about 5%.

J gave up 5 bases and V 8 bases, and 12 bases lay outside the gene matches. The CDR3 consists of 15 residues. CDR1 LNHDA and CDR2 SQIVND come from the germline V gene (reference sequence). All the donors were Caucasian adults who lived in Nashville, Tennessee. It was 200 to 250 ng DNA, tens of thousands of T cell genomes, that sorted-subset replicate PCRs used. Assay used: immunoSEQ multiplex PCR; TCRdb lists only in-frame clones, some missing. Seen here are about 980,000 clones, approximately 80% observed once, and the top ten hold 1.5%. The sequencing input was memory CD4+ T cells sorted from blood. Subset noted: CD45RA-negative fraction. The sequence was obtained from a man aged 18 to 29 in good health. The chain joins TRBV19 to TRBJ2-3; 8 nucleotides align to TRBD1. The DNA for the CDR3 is TGTGCCAGTTCCCAAGGCAGGGGGCATGGAGATACGCAGTATTTT. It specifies CASSQGRGHGDTQYF.